The clone carrying this T cell receptor (beta chain) was counted a few times. The antigen is unknown. Trimming removed 2 bases at V and 0 bases at J, with 5 bases between. This CDR3 comprises 14 residues. CDR1 is MRHNA, CDR2 SNTAGT, per germline. Healthy bone marrow donors formed the donor group. This sample is part of a study of cytomegalovirus exposure and HLA in healthy donors. Study conclusions and caveats: Highly shared sequence variants in one cluster were likely a sequencing artifact.

Use of 60 Vbeta and 13 Jbeta primers characterized the PCR. TCRdb's copy holds only in-frame clones and misses some; the assay was immunoSEQ multiplex PCR. Of roughly 97,000 clones listed, 10% are singletons. Sequenced sample: PBMCs. The rearrangement links TRBV6-4 to TRBJ2-1; D might be TRBD2 (5 bases). The TCR sequence derives from a man in his forties in good health and CMV-seropositive. Written as DNA, the CDR3 is TGTGCCAGCAGTGACGGGAGCTCCTACAATGAGCAGTTCTTC. Amino acids: CASSDGSSYNEQFF.